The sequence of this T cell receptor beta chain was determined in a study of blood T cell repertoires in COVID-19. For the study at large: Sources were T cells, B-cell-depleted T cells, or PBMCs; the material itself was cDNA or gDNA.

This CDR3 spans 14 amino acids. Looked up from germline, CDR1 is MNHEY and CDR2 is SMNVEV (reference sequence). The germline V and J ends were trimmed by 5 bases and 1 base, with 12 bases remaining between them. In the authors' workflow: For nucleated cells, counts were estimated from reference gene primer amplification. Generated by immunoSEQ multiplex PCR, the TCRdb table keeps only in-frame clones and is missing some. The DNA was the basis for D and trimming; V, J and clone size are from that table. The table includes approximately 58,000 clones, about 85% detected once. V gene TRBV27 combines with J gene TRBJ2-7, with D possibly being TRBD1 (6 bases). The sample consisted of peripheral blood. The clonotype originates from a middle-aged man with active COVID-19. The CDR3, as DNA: TGTGCCAGCAGTCCATTGACAGGTTCCTACGAGCAGTACTTC. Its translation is CASSPLTGSYEQYF.